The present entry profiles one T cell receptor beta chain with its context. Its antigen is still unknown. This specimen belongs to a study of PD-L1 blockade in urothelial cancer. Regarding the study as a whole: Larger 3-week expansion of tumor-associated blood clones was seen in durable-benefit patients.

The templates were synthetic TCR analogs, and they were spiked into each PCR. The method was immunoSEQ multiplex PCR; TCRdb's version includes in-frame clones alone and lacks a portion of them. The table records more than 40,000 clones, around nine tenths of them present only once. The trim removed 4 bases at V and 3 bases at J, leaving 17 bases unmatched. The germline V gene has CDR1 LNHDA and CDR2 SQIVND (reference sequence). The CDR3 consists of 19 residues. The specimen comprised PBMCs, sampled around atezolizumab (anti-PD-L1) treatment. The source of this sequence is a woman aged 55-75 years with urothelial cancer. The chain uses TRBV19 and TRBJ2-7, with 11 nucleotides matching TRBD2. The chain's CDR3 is CASSTTWTSGSPFGYEQYF. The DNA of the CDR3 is TGTGCCAGTAGTACAACCTGGACTAGCGGGTCCCCATTCGGCTACGAGCAGTACTTC.